The clone carrying this T cell receptor beta chain came up many times. After removal of 7 bases from V and 4 bases from J, the junction contained 11 bases not matched to a gene. The CDR3 is made up of 15 amino acids. CDR1 is SQVTM and CDR2 is ANQGSEA in the germline V gene. A second PCR of roughly 7 to 11 cycles used a sample-barcoded 5' primer and a J-beta primer mix. Each CDR3 protein gets one entry after TCRdb re-called the 5' RACE reads with MiXCR. Of 1.5 million to 2 million distinct CDR3 sequences in the sample, 28% were seen once. The sample originates from a study of blood T cells in healthy people across ages.

What was sequenced was blood. This sequence was found in a woman aged 25 to 39 in good health. The chain has TRBV29-1 and TRBJ2-3; 10 nucleotides match TRBD2. The CDR3 coding sequence is TGCAGCGGGGTCGTACTAGCGGGGTCGGCAGATACGCAGTATTTT. It is translated as CSGVVLAGSADTQYF.